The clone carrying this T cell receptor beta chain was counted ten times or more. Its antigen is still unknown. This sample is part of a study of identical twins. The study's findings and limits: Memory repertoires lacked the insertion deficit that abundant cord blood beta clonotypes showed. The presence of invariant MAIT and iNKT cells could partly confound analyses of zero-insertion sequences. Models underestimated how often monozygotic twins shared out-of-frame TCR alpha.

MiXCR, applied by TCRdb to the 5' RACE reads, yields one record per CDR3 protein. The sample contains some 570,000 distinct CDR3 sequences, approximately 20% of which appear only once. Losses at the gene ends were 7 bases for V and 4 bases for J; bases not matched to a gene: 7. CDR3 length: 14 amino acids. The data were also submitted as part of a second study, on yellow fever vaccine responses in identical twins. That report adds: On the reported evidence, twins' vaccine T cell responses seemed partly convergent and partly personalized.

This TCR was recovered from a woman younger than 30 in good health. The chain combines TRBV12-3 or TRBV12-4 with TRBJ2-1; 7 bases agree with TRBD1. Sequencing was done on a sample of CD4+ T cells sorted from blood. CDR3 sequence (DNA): TGTGCCAGCACCCCGGGACAGCCTTACAATGAGCAGTTCTTC. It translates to CASTPGQPYNEQFF.